Below are 12 T cell receptor beta chains sequenced from a single sample in a study of T cell responses to AZD1222 COVID-19 vaccine. TCRdb's table, derived via immunoSEQ multiplex PCR, lists solely in-frame clones and lacks some. The table lists 90,000 to 150,000 clones, approximately 88% of them singletons. Sample: peripheral blood, taken on day 0 of AZD1222 vaccination. Every receptor here comes from an adult in good health.

J is TRBJ1-1 and V is TRBV6-2 or TRBV6-3; a weak D match, TRBD1 (5 bases). V was shortened by 6 bases and J by 1 base, with 15 bases between the two germline ends. CDR1 and CDR2 from the germline V gene are MNHEY and SVGEGT. This CDR3 is built from 15 residues. Here the CDR3 reads CASSALGHRNTEAFF. For the CDR3, the DNA is TGTGCCAGCAGCGCGCTTGGACACCGGAACACTGAAGCTTTCTTT.

The rearrangement uses TRBV10-3 and TRBJ1-2; D gene ambiguous. Looked up from germline, CDR1 is ENHRY and CDR2 is SYGVKD. Trimming took 10 bases from V and 5 from J, leaving 14 bases between them. This CDR3 has 12 residues. CDR3: CATSPGKYGYTF. The CDR3 coding sequence is TGTGCCACCTCTCCGGGGAAATATGGCTACACCTTC.

This chain links TRBV3-1 (or the pseudogene TRBV3-2) with TRBJ2-5; D is perhaps TRBD1 or TRBD2 (5 bases each). The length of the CDR3 is 13 residues. Germline assignment: CDR1 LGHDT and CDR2 YNNKEL (reference sequence). V lost 1 base and J lost 5, with 8 bases in between. CDR3 loop: CASSQAGRETQYF. The CDR3 DNA sequence: TGTGCCAGCAGCCAAGCGGGACGCGAGACCCAGTACTTC.

The CDR3 bases are TGTGCCAGTAGTATAGCGGGACATAGTTTTGGCTCCTACGAGCAGTACTTC. Protein sequence: CASSIAGHSFGSYEQYF. The chain carries TRBV19 and TRBJ2-7, with a weak D call TRBD1 (6 bases). V was shortened by 1 base and J by 0 bases, with 16 bases between the two germline ends. The germline V gene encodes CDR1 LNHDA and CDR2 SQIVND (reference sequence). The CDR3 covers 17 residues.

This clone has just a few counts. This chain joins TRBV3-1 (or the pseudogene TRBV3-2) and TRBJ2-7; the D is unclear. This CDR3 region has 12 residues. The germline V and J ends were trimmed by 1 base and 2 bases, with 3 bases remaining between them. Looked up from germline, CDR1 is LGHDT and CDR2 is YNNKEL (reference sequence). The CDR3 here is CASSQGPYEQYF. DNA of the CDR3: TGTGCCAGCAGCCAAGGTCCCTACGAGCAGTACTTC.

The chain recombines TRBV21-1 with TRBJ2-3; the D segment call TRBD1 is taken from the table without a DNA check. TRBV21-1 is a pseudogene locus. CDR3 length: 16 amino acids. The CDR3 region is CASSQRRDRITDTQYF. The CDR3 nucleotides read TGTGCCAGCAGCCAAAGGCGGGACAGGATCACAGATACGCAGTATTTT.

The V and J genes are TRBV7-6 and TRBJ1-2; unclear D gene. The CDR3 consists of 16 residues. Germline V lookup: CDR1 SGHVS, CDR2 FNYEAQ. Trimming removed 1 base from V and 0 bases from J, with 12 bases in between. This chain's CDR3 is CASSLGGWGTNYGYTF. Here the CDR3 DNA reads TGTGCCAGCAGCTTAGGAGGTTGGGGTACTAACTATGGCTACACCTTC. Based on the CDR3 plus reference TRBV7-6 and TRBJ1-2, the full variable domain is GAGVSQSPRYKVTKRGQDVALRCDPISGHVSLYWYRQALGQGPEFLTYFNYEAQQDKSGLPNDRFSAERPEGSISTLTIQRTEQRDSAMYRCASSLGGWGTNYGYTFGSGTRLTVV.

The chain is built from TRBV12-3 or TRBV12-4 and TRBJ1-1; D is unresolved. The CDR3 is made up of 12 amino acids. V was cut by 1 base and J by 8 bases, with 8 bases left in between. CDR3 residues: CASSLVRGEAFF. The CDR3 DNA follows: TGTGCCAGCAGTTTAGTGAGAGGAGAAGCTTTCTTT.

This clone was observed a handful of times. This chain connects TRBV2 to TRBJ1-1, with D possibly TRBD1 on 5 matching bases. V dropped 6 bases and J dropped 4 bases, with 12 bases sitting between them. Looked up from germline, CDR1 is SNHLY and CDR2 is FYNNEI. This CDR3 has 13 amino acids. The CDR3 loop is CASRWAGPTEAFF. CDR3 nucleotides: TGTGCCAGCAGATGGGCAGGGCCCACTGAAGCTTTCTTT.

The CDR3 nucleotides read TGTGCCAGCAGCATAGGACAGGGGGCGAACACCGGGGAGCTGTTTTTT. It yields the protein CASSIGQGANTGELFF. The chain joins TRBV5-6 to TRBJ2-2; 10 nucleotides match TRBD1. This CDR3 spans 16 amino acids. Trimming removed 4 bases from V and 0 bases from J; junction bases left unmatched: 3. The germline V gene has CDR1 SGHDT and CDR2 YYEEEE.

The table lists this clone with a few counts. The chain recombines TRBV4-1 with TRBJ1-5; D is possibly TRBD1 (5 bases). V shed 1 base and J shed 2 bases, with 9 bases lying between them. The CDR3 has 15 residues. Germline loops: CDR1 MGHRA, CDR2 YSYEKL. CDR3 loop: CASSQVLGGNQPQHF. The CDR3 nucleotides are TGCGCCAGCAGCCAAGTTCTAGGGGGCAATCAGCCCCAGCATTTT.

In this sample, this clone turned up many times. This chain connects TRBV7-2 to TRBJ1-1, with a weak D call TRBD1 (5 bases). CDR3 length equals 14 residues. Trimming took off 5 bases at V and 3 bases at J, with 13 bases between the two ends. Per the germline V gene, CDR1 is SGHTA and CDR2 is FQGNSA. Here the CDR3 reads CASSPRVGHTEAFF. CDR3 DNA: TGTGCCAGCAGCCCCAGGGTAGGGCACACTGAAGCTTTCTTT.